The 18 T cell receptor beta chains reported below all come from one sample, sequenced in a study of blood T cell repertoires in COVID-19. Measured with immunoSEQ multiplex PCR; TCRdb has only the in-frame clones, and not every one. The sample has over 150,000 clones, around 87% seen once. The sequenced material came from peripheral blood. The receptors derive from a woman of 80 years or more with COVID-19, enrolled during active disease.

The rearrangement joins TRBV27 to TRBJ1-3, with D hard to call. The V and J ends lost 0 bases and 0 bases respectively, with 9 bases between them. The CDR3 spans 16 residues. The germline V gene encodes CDR1 MNHEY and CDR2 SMNVEV (reference sequence). The CDR3 reads CASSLSGGLSGNTIYF. The CDR3 DNA follows: TGTGCCAGCAGTTTATCCGGTGGGCTCTCTGGAAACACCATATATTTT.

The chain has TRBV3-1 (or the pseudogene TRBV3-2) and TRBJ2-2; a possible D gene is TRBD1 (6 bases). V dropped 5 bases and J dropped 3 bases, with 10 bases sitting between them. In germline, CDR1 is LGHDT, CDR2 YNNKEL (reference sequence). The CDR3 is 14 amino acids. CDR3: CASSTTGYTGELFF. The CDR3 nucleotides are TGTGCCAGCAGCACAACAGGGTACACCGGGGAGCTGTTTTTT.

The genes are TRBV27 and TRBJ2-2, with 8 bases fitting TRBD2. V gave up 6 bases and J gave up 6 bases; unmatched junction bases: 12. From germline, CDR1 is MNHEY and CDR2 SMNVEV (reference sequence). There are 16 residues in the CDR3. The DNA for the CDR3 is TGTGCCAGCAGGTCATCTAGCGGGTTTGGCGCCGGGGAGCTGTTTTTT. This sequence encodes CASRSSSGFGAGELFF.

This sequence joins TRBV6-2 or TRBV6-3 and TRBJ1-1; TRBD1 matches at 7 bases. V lost 5 bases, J lost 5 bases, and 2 bases stayed unmatched. There are 12 residues in the CDR3. Germline V gives CDR1 MNHEY, CDR2 SVGEGT. The CDR3 reads CASSIQGTEAFF. CDR3 coding DNA: TGTGCCAGCAGTATACAGGGGACTGAAGCTTTCTTT.

This clone was observed a few times. The V call is TRBV19, the J call TRBJ1-1; D is perhaps TRBD1 (5 bases). The CDR3 length is 14 residues. V dropped 1 base and J dropped 6 bases, with 12 bases sitting between them. The V gene's germline CDR1 is LNHDA and CDR2 SQIVND (reference sequence). Here the CDR3 DNA reads TGTGCCAGTAGTATAGCGCGGGGCGGCCCTGAAGCTTTCTTT. Translated, it gives CASSIARGGPEAFF.

V is TRBV21-1 and J is TRBJ2-1; the table's D call, TRBD1, has no DNA check behind it. TRBV21-1 represents a pseudogene. The CDR3 loop spans 14 amino acids. CDR3 nucleotide sequence: TGTGCCAGCAGCCCCGAAGCAGGGAAGAATGAGCAGTTCTTC. Amino acid sequence: CASSPEAGKNEQFF.

The genes are TRBV9 and TRBJ1-6; 7 nucleotides agree with TRBD1. V dropped 4 bases and J dropped 5; count of bases not matched to a gene: 3. The CDR3 sequence is 14 residues long. In germline, CDR1 is SGDLS, CDR2 YYNGEE. In DNA, the CDR3 is TGTGCCAGCAGCCCTACAGGGGATAATTCACCCCTCCACTTT. Amino acids: CASSPTGDNSPLHF.

To note about this clone: This clone may be a read error of a much larger clone one base away. J is TRBJ2-5 and V is TRBV6-1; D remains ambiguous. V was trimmed by 5 bases and J by 2 bases, leaving 3 bases between them. The germline V gene encodes CDR1 MNHNS and CDR2 SASEGT. This CDR3 has 11 amino acids. This CDR3 reads CASSPQETQYF. As DNA, the CDR3 is TGTGCCAGCAGTCCTCAAGAGACCCAGTACTTC.

The chain has TRBV7-2 and TRBJ1-2; 12 nucleotides line up with TRBD1. The germline V gene encodes CDR1 SGHTA and CDR2 FQGNSA. The J segment lost 6 bases and the V segment lost 4 bases, leaving 9 bases of the junction unmatched. The CDR3 is 16 residues long. The CDR3 bases are TGTGCCAGCAGCTCAGCGGACGGGACAGGGGGCCATGGCTACACCTTC. It specifies CASSSADGTGGHGYTF.

This chain links TRBV29-1 with TRBJ2-1; 7 bases map to TRBD2. Trimming cost V 6 bases and J 5 bases; bases outside gene matches: 7. This CDR3 is built from 13 residues. Germline CDR1 reads SQVTM; CDR2 reads ANQGSEA. DNA of the CDR3: TGCAGCGTAGCGGGGCGGTTAAACAATGAGCAGTTCTTC. Protein sequence: CSVAGRLNNEQFF.

The sample holds one count of this clone. The rearrangement uses TRBV24-1 and TRBJ2-1; possible D gene TRBD2, 5 bases. Germline loops: CDR1 KGHDR, CDR2 SFDVKD. V gave up 4 bases and J gave up 6 bases, with 9 bases separating them. There are 13 residues in the CDR3. The CDR3 bases are TGTGCCACCAGTGAATCTAGCCCCAATGAGCAGTTCTTC. Residues: CATSESSPNEQFF.

This clone has a handful of counts. The chain employs TRBV19 and TRBJ1-1; 7 bases are shared with TRBD1. Germline CDR1 is LNHDA and CDR2 is SQIVND (reference sequence). This CDR3 region has 12 residues. Unmatched junction bases numbered 7, after V lost 6 bases and J lost 9 bases. CDR3 in amino acids: CASRLKTGQAFF. In DNA form, the CDR3 reads TGTGCCAGTAGACTCAAGACAGGGCAAGCTTTCTTT.

This sequence joins TRBV7-8 and TRBJ1-2; D remains ambiguous. The CDR3 is made up of 16 amino acids. Germline V gene data show CDR1 as SGHVS and CDR2 as FQNEAQ. V was cut by 1 base and J by 1 base, with 13 bases left in between. The CDR3 coding sequence is TGTGCCAGCAGCTTAGACTCCCTCTTAATTAACTATGGCTACACCTTC. Translated: CASSLDSLLINYGYTF.

The rearrangement uses TRBV4-2 and TRBJ1-1, with no clear D. Germline V CDR1 and CDR2: LGHNA, YNFKEQ. This CDR3 is 13 amino acids long. The V end was cut by 6 bases, the J end by 8 bases, with 16 bases between. CDR3 sequence reads: CASSLSDNGEAFF. The CDR3 bases are TGTGCCAGCAGTCTTTCAGACAACGGAGAAGCTTTCTTT.

The chain combines TRBV6-2 or TRBV6-3 with TRBJ2-7; 7 nucleotides align to TRBD1. The germline V gene encodes CDR1 MNHEY and CDR2 SVGEGT. The length of the CDR3 is 16 residues. Trimming took 0 bases from V and 1 from J; bases not matched to a gene: 6. The DNA for the CDR3 is TGTGCCAGCAGTTACTCGGGACAGATTTTTTCCTACGAGCAGTACTTC. This codes for CASSYSGQIFSYEQYF.

Here the CDR3 reads CASSFQGLGEQYF. DNA for the CDR3: TGTGCCAGTAGTTTCCAGGGCTTGGGCGAGCAGTACTTC. The chain uses TRBV19 and TRBJ2-7; weak D call: TRBD1 (5 bases). CDR1 and CDR2 from the germline V gene are LNHDA and SQIVND (reference sequence). The CDR3 is 13 amino acids. The ends were cut back, 5 bases at V and 6 bases at J, with 14 bases in the middle.

The chain joins TRBV28 to TRBJ1-4, with 8 bases matching TRBD1. The V segment lost 3 bases and the J segment 5 bases; nucleotides outside the gene matches: 11. Germline V CDR1 and CDR2: MDHEN, SYDVKM. CDR3 length: 17 residues. Here the CDR3 reads CASSFTLGRTGNEKLFF. The CDR3 region has the DNA TGTGCCAGCAGTTTCACGTTGGGTAGGACAGGGAATGAAAAACTGTTTTTT.

The genes are TRBV10-3 and TRBJ1-1; D might be TRBD1 (5 bases). The V and J ends lost 6 bases and 1 base respectively, with 12 bases between them. CDR3 length: 14 residues. Per germline, CDR1 ENHRY and CDR2 SYGVKD. In DNA, the CDR3 is TGTGCCATCAGAAGGGGCGCTGGGAACACTGAAGCTTTCTTT. This gives the protein CAIRRGAGNTEAFF.